This passage covers 20 T cell receptor beta chains from one sample sequenced in a study of identifying expanded T cells in peripheral blood. Clones were sequenced by immunoSEQ multiplex PCR, and TCRdb holds only the in-frame ones, with some missing. The table shows approximately 57,000 clones, with roughly 89% occurring only once. The sample was blood. The receptors originated from a person aged 18-70 years in good health.

The gene calls are TRBV18 and TRBJ2-1; 8 nucleotides match TRBD2. This CDR3 has 15 residues. The germline CDR1 and CDR2 sequences are KGHSH and LQKENI. Trimming cost V 3 bases and J 5 bases; bases outside gene matches: 6. CDR3: CASSPRSSGDNEQFF. In nucleotides, the CDR3 is TGTGCCAGCTCACCTCGTAGTAGCGGGGACAATGAGCAGTTCTTC. Based on the CDR3 plus reference TRBV18 and TRBJ2-1, the full variable domain is NAGVMQNPRHLVRRRGQEARLRCSPMKGHSHVYWYRQLPEEGLKFMVYLQKENIIDESGMPKERFSAEFPKEGPSILRIQQVVRGDSAAYFCASSPRSSGDNEQFFGPGTRLTVL.

This clone was observed a handful of times. V usage is TRBV5-1 and J usage is TRBJ2-7; 11 nucleotides match TRBD1. The CDR3 is 14 residues long. Germline values: CDR1 SGHRS, CDR2 YFSETQ. With V trimmed by 4 bases and J by 9 bases, 9 bases remained unmatched. The DNA for the CDR3 is TGCGCCAGCAGCGGAAATTCGGGACAGGGGGTGCAGTACTTC. Residues: CASSGNSGQGVQYF.

The chain joins TRBV9 to TRBJ2-5; 8 bases align to TRBD1. V trimming: 2 bases; J trimming: 5 bases; junction bases outside the gene matches: 8. Germline assignment: CDR1 SGDLS and CDR2 YYNGEE. The CDR3 contains 15 residues. CDR3 residues: CASSVGRGPRETQYF. The DNA of the CDR3 is TGTGCCAGCAGCGTCGGCAGGGGGCCTCGCGAGACCCAGTACTTC. Combining the CDR3 with reference TRBV9 and TRBJ2-5 gives the whole variable domain DSGVTQTPKHLITATGQRVTLRCSPRSGDLSVYWYQQSLDQGLQFLIQYYNGEERAKGNILERFSAQQFPDLHSELNLSSLELGDSALYFCASSVGRGPRETQYFGPGTRLLVL.

This clone turned up a few times. This chain joins TRBV5-1 and TRBJ2-4, with 9 positions matching TRBD1. This CDR3 has 17 residues. With 3 bases clipped from V and 2 bases from J, the junction kept 9 bases outside the gene matches. CDR1 and CDR2 (germline): SGHRS, YFSETQ. The CDR3 DNA is TGCGCCAGCAGCTACCAGGACAGGGGAGGAACCAAAAACATTCAGTACTTC. This encodes CASSYQDRGGTKNIQYF.

This rearrangement joins TRBV29-1 to TRBJ2-5; D gene uncertain. Germline lookup yields CDR1 SQVTM and CDR2 ANQGSEA. V dropped 1 base and J dropped 4 bases, with 4 bases sitting between them. CDR3 size: 11 residues. CDR3 region: CSVEGGETQYF. The CDR3 DNA reads TGCAGCGTTGAAGGGGGAGAGACCCAGTACTTC.

This chain connects TRBV19 to TRBJ2-1, with 7 bases lining up with TRBD2. Germline-derived CDR1 and CDR2 are LNHDA and SQIVND (reference sequence). J gave up 5 bases and V 5 bases, and 6 bases lay outside the gene matches. This CDR3 is built from 14 residues. The CDR3 reads CASSWASGDNEQFF. The CDR3 bases are TGTGCCAGTAGTTGGGCTAGCGGAGACAATGAGCAGTTCTTC.

This chain uses TRBV5-1 with TRBJ1-5; weak D call: TRBD1 (6 bases). This CDR3 has 15 residues. Trimming took 4 bases from V and 4 from J, leaving 15 bases between them. The V gene's germline CDR1 is SGHRS and CDR2 YFSETQ. CDR3 region: CASSLQGIGNQPQHF. CDR3 nucleotides: TGCGCCAGCAGCCTACAGGGAATCGGGAATCAGCCCCAGCATTTT.

The V gene is TRBV18, the J gene TRBJ1-3, with no clear D. The CDR3 has 15 residues. The V gene lost 3 bases and the J gene lost 1 base, with 10 bases spanning the gap. Germline CDR1 and CDR2: KGHSH and LQKENI. This CDR3 is CASSPREKSGNTIYF. Here the CDR3 DNA reads TGTGCCAGCTCACCGAGAGAAAAGTCTGGAAACACCATATATTTT.

The rearrangement links TRBV5-1 to TRBJ2-3, with D possibly being TRBD1 (6 bases). V gave up 1 base and J gave up 3 bases, with 12 bases separating them. The CDR3 loop spans 15 amino acids. Germline V gene sequence: CDR1 SGHRS, CDR2 YFSETQ. CDR3 residues: CASSLPQGVTDTQYF. The CDR3 DNA follows: TGCGCCAGCAGCTTGCCACAGGGTGTTACAGATACGCAGTATTTT.

This chain joins TRBV28 and TRBJ2-5, with a weak D call TRBD2 (6 bases). CDR3 length: 14 residues. V gave up 5 bases and J gave up 3 bases, with 13 bases separating them. Per the germline V gene, CDR1 is MDHEN and CDR2 is SYDVKM. The CDR3 reads CASSPSGVEETQYF. The CDR3 coding sequence is TGTGCCAGCAGTCCCTCGGGGGTTGAAGAGACCCAGTACTTC.

This clone showed up just a few times. The chain is built from TRBV5-1 and TRBJ1-1; D not certain. Germline-derived CDR1 and CDR2 are SGHRS and YFSETQ. The V end lost 1 base, the J end lost 0 bases, and 4 bases lay between the germline ends. The CDR3 consists of 13 residues. The CDR3 sequence: CASSLRVNTEAFF. CDR3 nucleotides: TGCGCCAGCAGCTTGAGGGTGAACACTGAAGCTTTCTTT.

This chain joins TRBV11-2 and TRBJ2-7; 13 bases are a match to TRBD2. The CDR3 length is 15 residues. V lost 5 bases to trimming and J lost 2 bases; unmatched junction nucleotides: 3. Germline loops: CDR1 SGHAT, CDR2 FQNNGV. The CDR3 protein is CASSPTSGRTYEQYF. The CDR3 DNA sequence: TGTGCCAGCAGCCCGACTAGCGGGAGGACCTACGAGCAGTACTTC.

The J gene is TRBJ1-2, the V gene TRBV4-2, with 10 bases that match TRBD1. With 0 bases clipped from V and 7 bases from J, the junction kept 8 bases outside the gene matches. The CDR3 runs to 16 residues. The germline CDR1 and CDR2 sequences are LGHNA and YNFKEQ. CDR3 nucleotides: TGTGCCAGCAGCCAAGAAAAATCGACAGGGGGCCTTGGCTACACCTTC. Translation gives CASSQEKSTGGLGYTF.

The genes are TRBV5-1 and TRBJ1-2, with D maybe TRBD1 (6 bases). CDR1 is SGHRS and CDR2 is YFSETQ in the germline V gene. V lost 0 bases to trimming and J lost 6 bases, with 12 bases between them. The CDR3 has 14 amino acids. In DNA form, the CDR3 reads TGCGCCAGCAGCTTGGCAGCGGGGGCCCATGGCTACACCTTC. Translating gives CASSLAAGAHGYTF.

The gene calls are TRBV4-2 and TRBJ2-5; TRBD2 matches at 7 bases. Unmatched junction bases numbered 16, after V lost 0 bases and J lost 6 bases. The CDR3 has 18 amino acids. Germline CDR1 LGHNA, CDR2 YNFKEQ. The CDR3 loop is CASSQDPYEGGLGKTQYF. The DNA for the CDR3 is TGTGCCAGCAGCCAAGATCCCTACGAGGGAGGGCTTGGGAAGACCCAGTACTTC.

The gene calls are TRBV7-8 and TRBJ2-1, with D possibly being TRBD2 (6 bases). The CDR3 runs 15 residues. Germline CDR1 reads SGHVS; CDR2 reads FQNEAQ. The V end lost 2 bases, the J end lost 4 bases, and 12 bases lay between the germline ends. DNA of the CDR3: TGTGCCAGCAGCTTAAGTGGGGGGAGATACAATGAGCAGTTCTTC. Translating it yields CASSLSGGRYNEQFF.

The DNA for the CDR3 is TGCGCCAGCAGCTTTATGTCGGGGGGAAACTATGGCTACACCTTC. Its protein product is CASSFMSGGNYGYTF. J is TRBJ1-2 and V is TRBV5-1; D is perhaps TRBD1 (5 bases). V lost 2 bases and J lost 2, with 13 bases in between. The CDR3 has 15 residues. The V gene's germline CDR1 is SGHRS and CDR2 YFSETQ. Filled out from reference TRBV5-1 and TRBJ1-2, the complete variable domain reads KAGVTQTPRYLIKTRGQQVTLSCSPISGHRSVSWYQQTPGQGLQFLFEYFSETQRNKGNFPGRFSGRQFSNSRSEMNVSTLELGDSALYLCASSFMSGGNYGYTFGSGTRLTVV.

This chain connects TRBV12-5 to TRBJ2-1; perhaps TRBD2 as D (5 bases). Germline V gene data show CDR1 as LGHNT and CDR2 as FRNRAP. The CDR3 loop spans 15 amino acids. Trimming stripped 6 bases from V and 3 bases from J, with 15 bases between. This chain's CDR3 is CASGKGEGFYNEQFF. The DNA of the CDR3 is TGTGCTAGTGGGAAGGGTGAGGGTTTCTACAATGAGCAGTTCTTC.

The chain employs TRBV29-1 and TRBJ2-1; 7 positions match TRBD2. The germline V gene has CDR1 SQVTM and CDR2 ANQGSEA. The V segment lost 8 bases and the J segment 1 base; nucleotides outside the gene matches: 5. This CDR3 contains 13 residues. CDR3 loop: CSLTSESYNEQFF. CDR3 sequence (DNA): TGCAGCCTTACTAGCGAGTCCTACAATGAGCAGTTCTTC.

The chain links TRBV5-1 to TRBJ2-1, with TRBD2 matching 13 bases. Germline assignment: CDR1 SGHRS and CDR2 YFSETQ. The length of the CDR3 is 15 residues. The V segment lost 4 bases and the J segment 4 bases; nucleotides outside the gene matches: 2. The CDR3 spells CASSTTSGGYNEQFF. DNA for the CDR3: TGCGCCAGCAGCACGACTAGCGGGGGGTACAATGAGCAGTTCTTC.